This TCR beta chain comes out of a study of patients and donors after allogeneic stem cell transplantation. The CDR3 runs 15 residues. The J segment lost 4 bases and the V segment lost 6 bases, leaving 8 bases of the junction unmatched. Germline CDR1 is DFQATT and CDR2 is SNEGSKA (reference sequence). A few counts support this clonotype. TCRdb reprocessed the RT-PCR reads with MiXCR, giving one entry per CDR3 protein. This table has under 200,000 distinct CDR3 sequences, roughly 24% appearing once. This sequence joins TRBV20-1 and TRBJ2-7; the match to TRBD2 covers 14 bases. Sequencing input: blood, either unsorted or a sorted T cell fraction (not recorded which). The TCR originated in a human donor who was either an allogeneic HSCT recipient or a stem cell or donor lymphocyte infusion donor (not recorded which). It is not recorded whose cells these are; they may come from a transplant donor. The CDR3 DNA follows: TGCAGTGCCAGATCCGGGACTAGCGGGGGTTACGAGCAGTACTTC. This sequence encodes CSARSGTSGGYEQYF.